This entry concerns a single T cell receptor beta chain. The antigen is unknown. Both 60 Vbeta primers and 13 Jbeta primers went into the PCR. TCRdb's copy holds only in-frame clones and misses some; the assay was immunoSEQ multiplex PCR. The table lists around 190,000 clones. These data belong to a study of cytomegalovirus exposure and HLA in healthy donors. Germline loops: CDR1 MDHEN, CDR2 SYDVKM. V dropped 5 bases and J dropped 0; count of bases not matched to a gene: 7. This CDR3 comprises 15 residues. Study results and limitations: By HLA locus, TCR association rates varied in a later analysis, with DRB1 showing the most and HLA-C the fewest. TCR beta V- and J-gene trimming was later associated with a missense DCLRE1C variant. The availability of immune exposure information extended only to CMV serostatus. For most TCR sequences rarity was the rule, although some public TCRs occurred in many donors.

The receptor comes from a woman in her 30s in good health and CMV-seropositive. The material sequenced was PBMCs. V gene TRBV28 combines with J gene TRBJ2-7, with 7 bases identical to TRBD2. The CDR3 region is CASSPSGALSYEQYF. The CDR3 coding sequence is TGTGCCAGCAGTCCCAGCGGGGCCCTCTCCTACGAGCAGTACTTC.